Below, 6 T cell receptor beta chains from the same sample are listed, as sequenced in a study of PD-1 blockade in classical Hodgkin lymphoma. All patients relapsed after autologous stem cell transplantation, and brentuximab vedotin exposure varied. Magnetic negative selection was used to purify CD8+ T cells from thawed PBMCs. Some clones are missing from TCRdb's copy, which holds only in-frame ones; the method was immunoSEQ multiplex PCR. The table lists around 2,700 clones, over 65% of them singletons, with around 18% in the top ten. The sequences come from CD8+ T cells from blood, collected at baseline. These receptor sequences come from a human donor with classical Hodgkin lymphoma.

The chain couples TRBV27 to TRBJ2-7; unclear D gene. The germline V gene encodes CDR1 MNHEY and CDR2 SMNVEV (reference sequence). The CDR3 is 13 amino acids. The V and J ends lost 0 bases and 1 base respectively, with 4 bases between them. CDR3 loop: CASSLSRSYEQYF. The CDR3 DNA follows: TGTGCCAGCAGTTTATCCAGATCCTACGAGCAGTACTTC.

CDR3 nucleotide sequence: TGTGCCAGCACACCCGGGGGGTTCGGAAACGAGCAGTACTTC. Protein product: CASTPGGFGNEQYF. This chain uses TRBV7-9 with TRBJ2-7, with 7 bases aligning to TRBD2. This CDR3 region has 14 residues. Trimming took 7 bases from V and 5 from J; bases not matched to a gene: 11. The germline V gene encodes CDR1 SEHNR and CDR2 FQNEAQ (reference sequence).

The chain joins TRBV4-1 to TRBJ2-3, with D perhaps being TRBD1 or TRBD2 (6 bases each). The CDR3 is 18 amino acids. CDR1 is MGHRA and CDR2 is YSYEKL in the germline V gene. V was trimmed by 0 bases and J by 2 bases, leaving 18 bases between them. CDR3 in DNA: TGCGCCAGCAGCCAAGAGGGGGGCAGCTTAGGGTCCACAGATACGCAGTATTTT. Translating gives CASSQEGGSLGSTDTQYF.

This clone was seen once. The V and J genes are TRBV4-3 and TRBJ2-3; the match to TRBD2 covers 9 bases. Germline assignment: CDR1 LGHNA and CDR2 YSLEER. The J segment lost 5 bases and the V segment lost 0 bases, leaving 6 bases of the junction unmatched. There are 16 residues in the CDR3. The CDR3 loop reads CASSQDTASGVDTQYF. CDR3 bases: TGCGCCAGCAGCCAAGATACCGCTAGCGGGGTAGATACGCAGTATTTT.

This clone was seen a handful of times. The V and J genes are TRBV7-9 and TRBJ2-4, with 9 bases matching TRBD1. The CDR3 covers 14 residues. J lost 6 bases, V lost 4 bases, and 4 bases had no gene match. CDR1 is SEHNR, CDR2 FQNEAQ, per germline (reference sequence). In nucleotides, the CDR3 is TGTGCCAGCAGCTCCCCGGGACAGGGAAACATTCAGTACTTC. It is translated as CASSSPGQGNIQYF.

The J gene is TRBJ2-5, the V gene TRBV11-2; D possibly matches TRBD1 or TRBD2 (5 bases each). This CDR3 spans 14 amino acids. Germline V lookup: CDR1 SGHAT, CDR2 FQNNGV. V was clipped by 1 base and J by 11 bases, with 17 bases between them. The CDR3: CASSLAGTGRGQYF. DNA of the CDR3: TGTGCCAGCAGCTTAGCCGGGACGGGGAGAGGGCAGTACTTC.